The clone carrying this TCR beta chain has a count of ten or more. 5'RACE with constant-segment primers yielded barcoded, UMI-tagged TCR alpha and TCR beta cDNA libraries. TCRdb reanalysed the 5' RACE reads using MiXCR and keeps one entry per CDR3 protein. The profile shows tens of thousands of distinct CDR3 sequences, about 7.4% of them singletons. The data belong to a study of T-cell memory formation after mild COVID-19. The CDR3 has 15 residues. Germline V gene data show CDR1 as MGHRA and CDR2 as YSYEKL. V was cut by 0 bases and J by 8 bases, with 15 bases left in between. The TCR originated in an adult woman who had mild COVID-19 (a few samples of this study predate the infection). Cell type and time point are not known. The specimen sequenced was PBMCs or a T cell subset sorted from them (not recorded which). The V and J genes are TRBV4-1 and TRBJ2-3; D ambiguous. The CDR3 spells CASSQDGRALGTQYF. For the CDR3, the DNA is TGCGCCAGCAGCCAAGACGGGCGAGCACTGGGTACGCAGTATTTT.